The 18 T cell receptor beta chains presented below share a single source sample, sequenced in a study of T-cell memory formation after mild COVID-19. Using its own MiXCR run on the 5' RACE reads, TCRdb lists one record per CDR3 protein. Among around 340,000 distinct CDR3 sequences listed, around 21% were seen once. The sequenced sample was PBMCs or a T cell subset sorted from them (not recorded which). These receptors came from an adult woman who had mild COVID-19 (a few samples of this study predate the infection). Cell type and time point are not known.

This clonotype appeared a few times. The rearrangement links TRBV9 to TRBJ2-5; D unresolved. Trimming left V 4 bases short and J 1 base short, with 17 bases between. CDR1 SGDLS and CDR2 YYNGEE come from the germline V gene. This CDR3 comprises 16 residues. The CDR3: CASSPAGFWAQETQYF. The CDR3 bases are TGTGCCAGCAGCCCAGCCGGTTTTTGGGCCCAAGAGACCCAGTACTTC.

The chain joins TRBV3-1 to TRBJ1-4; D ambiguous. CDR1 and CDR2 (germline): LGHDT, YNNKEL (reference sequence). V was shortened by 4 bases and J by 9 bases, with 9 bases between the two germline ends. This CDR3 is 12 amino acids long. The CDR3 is CASSREMKKLFF. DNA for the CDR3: TGTGCCAGCAGCCGTGAGATGAAAAAACTGTTTTTT.

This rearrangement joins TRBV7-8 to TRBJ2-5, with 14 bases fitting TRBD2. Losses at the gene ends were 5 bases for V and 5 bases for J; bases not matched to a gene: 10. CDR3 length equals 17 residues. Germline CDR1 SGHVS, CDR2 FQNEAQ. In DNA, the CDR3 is TGTGCCAGCAGCACTTTCGGACTAGCGGGAGGACGGGAGACCCAGTACTTC. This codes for CASSTFGLAGGRETQYF.

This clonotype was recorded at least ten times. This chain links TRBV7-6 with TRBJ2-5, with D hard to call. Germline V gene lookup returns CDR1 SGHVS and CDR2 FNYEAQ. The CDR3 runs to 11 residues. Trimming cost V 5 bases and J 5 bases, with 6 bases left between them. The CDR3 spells CASSTVETQYF. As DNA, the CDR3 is TGTGCCAGCAGCACGGTGGAGACCCAGTACTTC.

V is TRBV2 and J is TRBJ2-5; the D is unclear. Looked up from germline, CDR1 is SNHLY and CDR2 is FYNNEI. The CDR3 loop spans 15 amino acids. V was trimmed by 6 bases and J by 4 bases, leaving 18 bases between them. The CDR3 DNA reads TGTGCCAGCAGAGGGAACAGCCAAAAAGGAGAGACCCAGTACTTC. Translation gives CASRGNSQKGETQYF.

CDR3 sequence: CASSANLLRGDIDTQYF. The DNA of the CDR3 is TGTGCCAGCAGCGCCAACCTCCTTAGGGGAGATATAGATACGCAGTATTTT. The chain uses TRBV9 and TRBJ2-3; D may correspond to TRBD1 or TRBD2 (5 bases each). The germline V gene encodes CDR1 SGDLS and CDR2 YYNGEE. Trimming shortened V by 3 bases and J by 5 bases, and 22 bases separated the two germline ends. The CDR3 spans 17 residues.

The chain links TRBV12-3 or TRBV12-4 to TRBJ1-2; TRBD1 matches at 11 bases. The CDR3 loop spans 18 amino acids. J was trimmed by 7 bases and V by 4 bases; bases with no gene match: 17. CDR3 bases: TGTGCCAGCAGTTATTCGGGTGTTCGTACGGGGACAGGGGGTGGCTACACCTTC. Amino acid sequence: CASSYSGVRTGTGGGYTF.

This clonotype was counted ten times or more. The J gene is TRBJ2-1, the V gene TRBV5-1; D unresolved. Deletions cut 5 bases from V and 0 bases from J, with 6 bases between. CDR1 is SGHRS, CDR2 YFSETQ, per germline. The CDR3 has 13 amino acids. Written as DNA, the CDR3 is TGCGCCAGCAGTGGAATCTCCTACAATGAGCAGTTCTTC. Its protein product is CASSGISYNEQFF.

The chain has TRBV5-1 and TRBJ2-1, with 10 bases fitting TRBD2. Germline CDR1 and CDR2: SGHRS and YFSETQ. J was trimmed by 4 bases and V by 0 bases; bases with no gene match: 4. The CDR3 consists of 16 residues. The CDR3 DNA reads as TGCGCCAGCAGCTTGGAAGGACTAGCGGAGTACAATGAGCAGTTCTTC. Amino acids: CASSLEGLAEYNEQFF.

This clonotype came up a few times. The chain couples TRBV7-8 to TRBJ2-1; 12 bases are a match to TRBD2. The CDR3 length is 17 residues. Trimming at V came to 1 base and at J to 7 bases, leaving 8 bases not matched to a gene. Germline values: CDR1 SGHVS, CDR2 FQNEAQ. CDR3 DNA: TGTGCCAGCAGCTTAGGAGCCCTAGCGGGGGGGCAAAATGAGCAGTTCTTC. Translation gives CASSLGALAGGQNEQFF. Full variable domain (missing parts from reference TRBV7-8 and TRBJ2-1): GAGVSQSPRYKVAKRGQDVALRCDPISGHVSLFWYQQALGQGPEFLTYFQNEAQLDKSGLPSDRFFAERPEGSVSTLKIQRTQQEDSAVYLCASSLGALAGGQNEQFFGPGTRLTVL.

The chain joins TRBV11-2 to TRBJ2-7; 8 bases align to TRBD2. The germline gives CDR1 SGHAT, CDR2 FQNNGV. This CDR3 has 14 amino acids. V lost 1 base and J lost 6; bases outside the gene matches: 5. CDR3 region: CASSLVRAGGEQYF. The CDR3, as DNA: TGTGCCAGCAGCTTAGTTCGGGCGGGGGGCGAGCAGTACTTC.

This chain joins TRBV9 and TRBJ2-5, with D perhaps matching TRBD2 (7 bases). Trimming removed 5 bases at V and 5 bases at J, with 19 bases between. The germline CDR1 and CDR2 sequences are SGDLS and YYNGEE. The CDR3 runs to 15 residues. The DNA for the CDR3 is TGTGCCAGCAGTCCCCTCGAGGGGGGGAAGGAGACCCAGTACTTC. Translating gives CASSPLEGGKETQYF. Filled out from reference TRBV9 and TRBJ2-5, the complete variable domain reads DSGVTQTPKHLITATGQRVTLRCSPRSGDLSVYWYQQSLDQGLQFLIQYYNGEERAKGNILERFSAQQFPDLHSELNLSSLELGDSALYFCASSPLEGGKETQYFGPGTRLLVL.

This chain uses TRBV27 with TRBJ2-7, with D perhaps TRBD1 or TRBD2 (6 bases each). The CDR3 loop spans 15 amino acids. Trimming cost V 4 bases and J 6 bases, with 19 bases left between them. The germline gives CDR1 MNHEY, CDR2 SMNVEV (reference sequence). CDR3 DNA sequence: TGTGCCAGCAGTTCCGGGGGCCGCGGGCCCATCGAGCAGTACTTC. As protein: CASSSGGRGPIEQYF.

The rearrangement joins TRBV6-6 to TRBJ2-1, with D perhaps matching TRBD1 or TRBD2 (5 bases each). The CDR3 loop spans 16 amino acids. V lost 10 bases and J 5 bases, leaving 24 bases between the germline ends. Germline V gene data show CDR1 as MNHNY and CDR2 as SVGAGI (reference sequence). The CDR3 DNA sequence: TGTGCCATCCAGACCCTTGCGGCTGGGACCGACAATGAGCAGTTCTTC. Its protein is CAIQTLAAGTDNEQFF.

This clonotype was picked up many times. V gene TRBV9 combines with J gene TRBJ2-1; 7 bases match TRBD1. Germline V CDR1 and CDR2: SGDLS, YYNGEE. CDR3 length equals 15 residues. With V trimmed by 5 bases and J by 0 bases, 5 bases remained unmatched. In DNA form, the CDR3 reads TGTGCCAGCAGGAAGGGGGCGAGCTCCTACAATGAGCAGTTCTTC. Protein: CASRKGASSYNEQFF.

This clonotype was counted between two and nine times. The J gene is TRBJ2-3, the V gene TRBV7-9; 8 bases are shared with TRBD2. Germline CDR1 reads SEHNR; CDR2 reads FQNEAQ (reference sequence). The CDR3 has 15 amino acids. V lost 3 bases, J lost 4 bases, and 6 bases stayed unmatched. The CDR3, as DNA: TGTGCCAGCAGCTTGGGACTAGTTCCTTCAGATACGCAGTATTTT. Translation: CASSLGLVPSDTQYF.

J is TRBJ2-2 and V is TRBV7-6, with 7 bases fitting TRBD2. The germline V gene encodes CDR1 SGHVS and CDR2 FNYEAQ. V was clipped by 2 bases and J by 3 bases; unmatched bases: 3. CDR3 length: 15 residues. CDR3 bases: TGTGCCAGCAGCTTAATGGGGGGGGACACCGGGGAGCTGTTTTTT. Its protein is CASSLMGGDTGELFF.

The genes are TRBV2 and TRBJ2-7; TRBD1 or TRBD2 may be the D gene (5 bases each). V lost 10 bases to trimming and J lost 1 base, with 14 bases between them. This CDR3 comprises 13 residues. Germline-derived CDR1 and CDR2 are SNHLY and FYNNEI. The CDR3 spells CANNRDGSYEQYF. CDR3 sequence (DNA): TGTGCCAACAATCGGGACGGTTCCTACGAGCAGTACTTC.